There are a few counts of the clone carrying this T cell receptor beta chain. Germline V gene data show CDR1 as MNHEY and CDR2 as SMNVEV (reference sequence). V was clipped by 3 bases and J by 1 base, with 9 bases between them. The CDR3 totals 14 residues. The entry originates in a study of T-cell memory formation after mild COVID-19. TCRdb ran MiXCR on the 5' RACE reads and lists one entry per CDR3 protein. The sample holds about 150,000 distinct CDR3 sequences, 20% to 25% seen once. This TCR came from an adult woman who had mild COVID-19 (a few samples of this study predate the infection). Cell type and time point are not known. The rearrangement uses TRBV27 and TRBJ1-1, with D hard to call. Source material: PBMCs or a T cell subset sorted from them (not recorded which). The CDR3 here is CASSFLRANTEAFF. Here the CDR3 DNA reads TGTGCCAGCAGTTTCCTACGGGCGAACACTGAAGCTTTCTTT.